The 14 T cell receptor beta chains given below trace back to one sample, sequenced in a study of glioma-infiltrating T cells. TCR alpha and beta CDR3 regions were amplified from RNA using iRepertoire nested multiplex PCR. A single record per CDR3 protein comes from TCRdb applying MiXCR to the multiplex PCR reads. Here the sample spans around 120,000 distinct CDR3 sequences, roughly a quarter being singletons. Sequencing was performed on glioma tissue, nonneoplastic brain tissue, or PBMCs (not recorded which). These TCRs come from a human donor with low-grade glioma or glioblastoma, undergoing nonglioma brain surgery, or in good health (not recorded which).

The chain joins TRBV4-1 to TRBJ1-2; TRBD1 matches 9 bases. The CDR3 totals 13 residues. V was clipped by 5 bases and J by 6 bases; unmatched bases: 4. Germline loops: CDR1 MGHRA, CDR2 YSYEKL. CDR3 protein: CASSYRTGDGYTF. The CDR3 nucleotides are TGCGCCAGCAGCTACCGGACAGGGGATGGCTACACCTTC.

This clonotype came up many times. The chain carries TRBV6-1 and TRBJ2-7; 7 positions match TRBD1. Germline V gene data show CDR1 as MNHNS and CDR2 as SASEGT. The CDR3 has 13 residues. J was trimmed by 4 bases and V by 4 bases; bases with no gene match: 4. The CDR3 coding sequence is TGTGCCAGCAGTGTACCGGGACAGTACGAGCAGTACGTC. Residues: CASSVPGQYEQYV.

The V and J genes are TRBV3-1 and TRBJ2-5; D might be TRBD1 (6 bases). V was clipped by 0 bases and J by 5 bases, with 13 bases between them. This CDR3 comprises 15 residues. Germline CDR1 and CDR2: LGHDT and YNNKEL (reference sequence). In DNA form, the CDR3 reads TGTGCCAGCAGCCAAGAAGAGGGGGTTGGTGAGACCCAGTACTTC. This gives the protein CASSQEEGVGETQYF.

This chain links TRBV3-1 with TRBJ1-6; no clear D gene. CDR3 length: 15 residues. The germline V gene has CDR1 LGHDT and CDR2 YNNKEL (reference sequence). Trimming took off 3 bases at V and 3 bases at J, with 9 bases between the two ends. The CDR3, as DNA: TGTGCCAGCAGCCATTCTGGCAGCTATAATTCACCCCTCCACTTT. It specifies CASSHSGSYNSPLHF. Complete variable domain (other parts from reference TRBV3-1 and TRBJ1-6): DTAVSQTPKYLVTQMGNDKSIKCEQNLGHDTMYWYKQDSKKFLKIMFSYNNKELIINETVPNRFSPKSPDKAHLNLHINSLELGDSAVYFCASSHSGSYNSPLHFGNGTRLTVT.

The table lists this clonotype with many counts. V usage is TRBV20-1 and J usage is TRBJ1-2; no definite D call. Between the trimmed V and J ends, which lost 1 base and 13 bases, there was a span of 16 bases. CDR3 size: 12 residues. Germline loops: CDR1 DFQATT, CDR2 SNEGSKA (reference sequence). CDR3 in amino acids: CSARGTRFQGTF. CDR3 nucleotides: TGCAGTGCTAGAGGGACCCGGTTCCAAGGCACCTTC.

Only a few counts were recorded for this clonotype. This chain connects TRBV20-1 to TRBJ2-2; D is perhaps TRBD1 (6 bases). The CDR3 sequence is 14 residues long. Germline lookup yields CDR1 DFQATT and CDR2 SNEGSKA (reference sequence). V was pared by 1 base and J by 2 bases, with 8 bases between. The CDR3 spells CSARAGQNTGELFF. The CDR3 DNA is TGCAGTGCTAGAGCGGGACAAAACACCGGGGAGCTGTTTTTT.

This rearrangement joins TRBV19 to TRBJ2-3; 7 bases match TRBD2. The length of the CDR3 is 15 residues. Germline lookup yields CDR1 LNHDA and CDR2 SQIVND (reference sequence). Trimming took 5 bases from V and 3 from J; bases not matched to a gene: 8. The CDR3 region has the DNA TGTGCCAGTAGTGGCAGTACTAGCGCTACAGATACGCAGTATTTT. Its translation is CASSGSTSATDTQYF. The entire variable domain, with the rest obtained from reference TRBV19 and TRBJ2-3, is as follows: DGGITQSPKYLFRKEGQNVTLSCEQNLNHDAMYWYRQDPGQGLRLIYYSQIVNDFQKGDIAEGYSVSREKKESFPLTVTSAQKNPTAFYLCASSGSTSATDTQYFGPGTRLTVL.

This clonotype was detected many times. The genes are TRBV6-1 and TRBJ2-3, with no clear D. In germline, CDR1 is MNHNS, CDR2 SASEGT. This CDR3 is built from 14 residues. The germline V and J ends were trimmed by 2 bases and 4 bases, with 10 bases remaining between them. Here the CDR3 reads CASSEWAVADTQYF. The CDR3 DNA is TGTGCCAGCAGTGAATGGGCAGTAGCAGATACGCAGTATTTT.

This clonotype has just a few counts. This chain joins TRBV12-3 or TRBV12-4 and TRBJ2-3; 8 nucleotides match TRBD2. The CDR3 has 18 residues. With V trimmed by 0 bases and J by 3 bases, 11 bases remained unmatched. For the CDR3, the DNA is TGTGCCAGCAGTTTAGCGCTAATTGCGGGGGGAAGTACAGATACGCAGTATTTT. It is translated as CASSLALIAGGSTDTQYF.

The rearrangement uses TRBV5-4 and TRBJ1-1; D uncertain. V was cut by 0 bases and J by 4 bases, with 7 bases left in between. Germline V gives CDR1 SGHNT, CDR2 YYREEE (reference sequence). The CDR3 is 13 residues long. The CDR3 nucleotides read TGTGCCAGCAGCTTGGACACAAGCACTGAAGCTTTCTTT. Its protein product is CASSLDTSTEAFF. Variable domain in full (rest from reference TRBV5-4 and TRBJ1-1): ETGVTQSPTHLIKTRGQQVTLRCSSQSGHNTVSWYQQALGQGPQFIFQYYREEENGRGNFPPRFSGLQFPNYSSELNVNALELDDSALYLCASSLDTSTEAFFGQGTRLTVV.

At least ten counts were recorded for this clonotype. The chain recombines TRBV20-1 with TRBJ2-7, with 8 bases fitting TRBD2. This CDR3 comprises 15 residues. CDR1 and CDR2 from the germline V gene are DFQATT and SNEGSKA (reference sequence). V was clipped by 1 base and J by 1 base; unmatched bases: 6. The CDR3 nucleotides are TGCAGTGCTAGAGGGAATAGCGGGATTTCCTACGAGCAGTACGTC. This encodes CSARGNSGISYEQYV.

Turning to this clonotype: A clone one base away is much larger, so this may be a read error. The CDR3 DNA is TGTGCCACCAGCAGAGAACAGGTGGCGAGAAATCAGCCCCAGCATTTT. This gives the protein CATSREQVARNQPQHF. J is TRBJ1-5 and V is TRBV15, with D possibly TRBD1 on 5 matching bases. The length of the CDR3 is 16 residues. Germline V CDR1 and CDR2: LNHNV, YYDKDF (reference sequence). V lost 0 bases and J 4 bases, leaving 13 bases between the germline ends.

This sequence joins TRBV28 and TRBJ1-2; TRBD1 is a possible D gene (5 bases). The CDR3 consists of 15 residues. Trimming stripped 7 bases from V and 0 bases from J, with 15 bases between. Germline loops: CDR1 MDHEN, CDR2 SYDVKM. The CDR3: CASIVGTDANYGYTF. CDR3 bases: TGTGCCAGCATTGTCGGGACTGACGCTAACTATGGCTACACCTTC.

The rearrangement uses TRBV7-9 and TRBJ1-2; possible D gene TRBD1, 5 bases. Between the trimmed V and J ends, which lost 4 bases and 7 bases, there was a span of 10 bases. The length of the CDR3 is 12 residues. Germline assignment: CDR1 SEHNR and CDR2 FQNEAQ (reference sequence). The CDR3 nucleotides read TGTGCCAGCAGCTCAGGGCAGGTTGGCTACACCTTC. Amino acids: CASSSGQVGYTF.